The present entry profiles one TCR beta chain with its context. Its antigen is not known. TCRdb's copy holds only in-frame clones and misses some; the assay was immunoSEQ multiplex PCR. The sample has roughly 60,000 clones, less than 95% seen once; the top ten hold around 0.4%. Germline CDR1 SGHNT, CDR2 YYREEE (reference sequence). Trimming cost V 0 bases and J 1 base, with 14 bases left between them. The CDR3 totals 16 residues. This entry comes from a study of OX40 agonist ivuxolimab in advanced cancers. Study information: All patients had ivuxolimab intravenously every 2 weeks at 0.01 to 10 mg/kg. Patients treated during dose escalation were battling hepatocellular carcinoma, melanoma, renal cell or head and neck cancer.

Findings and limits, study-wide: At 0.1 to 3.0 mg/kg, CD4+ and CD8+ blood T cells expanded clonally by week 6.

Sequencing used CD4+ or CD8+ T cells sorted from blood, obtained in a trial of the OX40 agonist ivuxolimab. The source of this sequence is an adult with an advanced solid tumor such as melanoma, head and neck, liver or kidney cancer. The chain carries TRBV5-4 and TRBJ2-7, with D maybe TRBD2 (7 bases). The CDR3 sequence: CASSLAGGAGSYEQYF. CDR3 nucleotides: TGTGCCAGCAGCTTGGCGGGGGGCGCAGGGTCCTACGAGCAGTACTTC.